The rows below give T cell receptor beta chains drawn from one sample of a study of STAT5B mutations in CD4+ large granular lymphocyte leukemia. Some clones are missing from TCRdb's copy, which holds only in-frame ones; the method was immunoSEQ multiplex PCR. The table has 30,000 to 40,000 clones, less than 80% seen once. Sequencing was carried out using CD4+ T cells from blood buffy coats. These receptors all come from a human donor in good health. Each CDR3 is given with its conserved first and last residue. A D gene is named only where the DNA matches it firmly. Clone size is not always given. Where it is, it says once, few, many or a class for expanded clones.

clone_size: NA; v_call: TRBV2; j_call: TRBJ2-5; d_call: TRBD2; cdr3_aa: CASSERRGWETQYF
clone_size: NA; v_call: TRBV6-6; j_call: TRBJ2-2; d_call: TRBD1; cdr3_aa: CASSYSSTGGVGELFF
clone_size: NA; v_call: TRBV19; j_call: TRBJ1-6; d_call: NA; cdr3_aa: CASSIDQLGGSPLHF
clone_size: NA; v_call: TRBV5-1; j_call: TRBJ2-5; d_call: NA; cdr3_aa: CASSLGGPQETQYF
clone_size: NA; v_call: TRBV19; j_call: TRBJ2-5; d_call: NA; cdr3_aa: CATRPGGRETQYF
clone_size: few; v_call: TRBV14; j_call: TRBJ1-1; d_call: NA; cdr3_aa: CASSPYPGEVGTEAFF
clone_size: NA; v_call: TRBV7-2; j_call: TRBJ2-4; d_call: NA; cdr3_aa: CASSFTGTVVGDIQYF
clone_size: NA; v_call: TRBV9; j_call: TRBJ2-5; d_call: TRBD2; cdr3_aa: CASSVGVLAGGGGQETQYF
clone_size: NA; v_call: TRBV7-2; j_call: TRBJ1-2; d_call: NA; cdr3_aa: CASSLRGYGYTF
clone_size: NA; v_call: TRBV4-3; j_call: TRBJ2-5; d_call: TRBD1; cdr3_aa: CASSQATGGGETQYF
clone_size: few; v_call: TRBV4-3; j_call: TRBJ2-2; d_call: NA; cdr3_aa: CASSLTPNTGELFF
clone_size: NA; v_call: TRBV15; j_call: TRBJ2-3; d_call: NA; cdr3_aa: CATSRDLGTLGDTQYF
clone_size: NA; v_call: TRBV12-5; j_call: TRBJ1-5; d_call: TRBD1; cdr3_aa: CASGLDRGQPQHF
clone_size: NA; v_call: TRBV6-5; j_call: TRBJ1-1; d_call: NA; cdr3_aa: CASSQLSTGEAFF
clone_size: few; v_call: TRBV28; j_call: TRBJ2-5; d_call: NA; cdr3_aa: CASSSGQETQYF
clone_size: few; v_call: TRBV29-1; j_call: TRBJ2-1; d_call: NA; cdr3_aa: CSVARGNEQFF
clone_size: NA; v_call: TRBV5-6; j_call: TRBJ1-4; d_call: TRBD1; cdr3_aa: CASSLTGDWAREKLFF
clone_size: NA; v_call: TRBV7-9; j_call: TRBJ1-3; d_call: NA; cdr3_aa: CASSPGTTNTIYF
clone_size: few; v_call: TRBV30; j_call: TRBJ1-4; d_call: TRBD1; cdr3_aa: CAWSTLQGAKKLFF
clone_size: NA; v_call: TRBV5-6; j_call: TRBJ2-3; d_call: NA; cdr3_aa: CASSFSGSTDTQYF
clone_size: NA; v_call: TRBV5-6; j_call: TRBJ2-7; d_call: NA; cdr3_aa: CASSLDWAPAYEQYF
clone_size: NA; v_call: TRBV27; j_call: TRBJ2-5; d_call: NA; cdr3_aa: CASSLSAGPLETQYF